The T cell receptor (beta chain) described here comes from a study of blood T cell repertoires in COVID-19. Study as a whole: Collection of acute and convalescent COVID-19 samples took place in the United States, Italy and Spain. Sources were T cells, B-cell-depleted T cells, or PBMCs; the material itself was cDNA or gDNA.

As processed by the authors: Using reference gene primer amplification, nucleated cell counts were estimated. Only in-frame clones appear in the TCRdb table, and some are missing; sequencing was by immunoSEQ multiplex PCR. The V and J calls and clone size are taken from that table; D and trimming were inferred from the DNA. The table lists around 150,000 clones, around 80% of them singletons. V lost 4 bases to trimming and J lost 2 bases, with 9 bases between them. CDR3 length: 15 residues. Germline CDR1 is LGHNA and CDR2 is YNFKEQ. Sequenced: peripheral blood. J is TRBJ2-6 and V is TRBV4-2; possible D gene TRBD1, 6 bases. The origin of this receptor is an elderly woman with acute or convalescent COVID-19. The CDR3 region is CASSLRGPGANVLTF. In DNA form, the CDR3 reads TGTGCCAGCAGCCTCAGGGGCCCTGGGGCCAACGTCCTGACTTTC.